This T cell receptor (beta chain) was observed in a study of blood T cell repertoires in COVID-19. Repertoires were generated with immunoSEQ multiplex PCR, while TCRdb's copy carries only in-frame clones and drops some. The sample consists of 250,000 to 350,000 clones, approximately 90% of them appearing once. Germline loops: CDR1 KGHSH, CDR2 LQKENI. CDR3 length: 16 amino acids. Trimming removed 6 bases at V and 2 bases at J, with 17 bases between. Across about two dozen US areas, participants ranged in age from about 18 to 90 years. Assignment of participants to cohorts was predicated upon participant-reported clinical history.

The chain has TRBV18 and TRBJ1-3; weak D call: TRBD1 (6 bases). The sequenced sample consisted of PBMCs or T cells enriched from blood (not recorded which). This TCR was recovered from a woman in her twenties or thirties who had recovered from COVID-19. The CDR3 coding sequence is TGTGCCAGCTCGCCCTCTGGGGGGGCCACTGGAAACACCATATATTTT. Translation gives CASSPSGGATGNTIYF.